This paragraph covers one T cell receptor (beta chain) sequence. The CDR3 spans 13 residues. The germline V gene has CDR1 MDHEN and CDR2 SYDVKM. The ends were cut back, 10 bases at V and 4 bases at J, with 14 bases in the middle. This entry is derived from a study of blood T cell repertoires in COVID-19. Clones were sequenced by immunoSEQ multiplex PCR, and TCRdb holds only the in-frame ones, with some missing. This table holds roughly 200,000 clones, roughly 79% found once. This sequence joins TRBV28 and TRBJ2-1; the D gene is possibly TRBD2 (6 bases). The sample consisted of peripheral blood. The source of this sequence is a woman aged 40 to 50 with COVID-19, enrolled during active disease. Here the CDR3 DNA reads TGTGCCACCGGGACTCACCCTTACAATGAGCAGTTCTTC. It codes for CATGTHPYNEQFF.